Following are 4 T cell receptor beta chains from one sample sequenced in a study of T cell repertoires in aging, cancer and after chemotherapy. TRB rearrangements spanning V, D and J were amplified using mixed TRB-A/B primers. MiXCR, applied by TCRdb to the multiplex PCR reads, yields one record per CDR3 protein. The sample includes several hundred distinct CDR3 sequences, under 85% seen only once; the top ten take 25%. Peripheral blood genomic DNA, not sorted cells or RNA, was the template. Sequenced input: blood. These receptors were obtained from a human donor with a solid tumor.

This clonotype showed up just a few times. The chain has TRBV7-2 and TRBJ2-3; tentative D call: TRBD2 (6 bases). This CDR3 region has 16 residues. The germline V gene has CDR1 SGHTA and CDR2 FQGNSA. V was shortened by 1 base and J by 4 bases, with 15 bases between the two germline ends. The CDR3: CASSLVGGAPADTQYF. For the CDR3, the DNA is TGTGCCAGCAGCTTAGTGGGCGGGGCCCCGGCAGATACGCAGTATTTT.

This clonotype has more than one count but fewer than ten. The J gene is TRBJ2-1, the V gene TRBV7-2, with 8 bases that match TRBD2. CDR3 size: 15 residues. V dropped 1 base and J dropped 4; count of bases not matched to a gene: 3. Germline CDR1 reads SGHTA; CDR2 reads FQGNSA. CDR3 DNA: TGTGCCAGCAGCTTAGAAGGCGGGGGGTACAATGAGCAGTTCTTC. Encoded protein: CASSLEGGGYNEQFF.

V usage is TRBV19 and J usage is TRBJ2-1; 12 positions match TRBD2. Germline lookup yields CDR1 LNHDA and CDR2 SQIVND (reference sequence). The ends lost 6 bases at V and 4 bases at J; junction bases unmatched: 4. This CDR3 is built from 15 residues. CDR3 in DNA: TGTGCCAGTAGGCTCGGGACTAGCGGGTACAATGAGCAGTTCTTC. The encoded protein is CASRLGTSGYNEQFF. Filled out from reference TRBV19 and TRBJ2-1, the complete variable domain reads DGGITQSPKYLFRKEGQNVTLSCEQNLNHDAMYWYRQDPGQGLRLIYYSQIVNDFQKGDIAEGYSVSREKKESFPLTVTSAQKNPTAFYLCASRLGTSGYNEQFFGPGTRLTVL.

This clonotype was seen a few times. The chain links TRBV7-2 to TRBJ1-2; D might be TRBD1 (5 bases). The CDR3 has 13 residues. Germline V gene sequence: CDR1 SGHTA, CDR2 FQGNSA. Trimming took off 2 bases at V and 7 bases at J, with 11 bases between the two ends. The CDR3 reads CASSLLGRGGYTF. In DNA form, the CDR3 reads TGTGCCAGCAGCTTACTGGGAAGGGGTGGCTACACCTTC.